The clone carrying this T cell receptor (beta chain) was found once. Its cognate antigen is unknown. The sample comes from a study of OX40 agonist ivuxolimab in advanced cancers. Study-level background: Patients in dose escalation had liver, melanoma, kidney or head and neck cancers. Study results and limitations: Doses of 0.1 to 3.0 mg/kg were accompanied by clonal expansion of CD4+ and CD8+ blood T cells by week 6. Averaging showed that CD8+ T cells had more expanded clones than CD4+ did.

The cohort excluded patients with autoimmune disease history or systemic immunosuppression. Per the germline V gene, CDR1 is MNHNS and CDR2 is SASEGT. The CDR3 loop spans 14 amino acids. The V gene lost 4 bases and the J gene lost 1 base, with 8 bases spanning the gap. This table comes from immunoSEQ multiplex PCR, and its TCRdb copy is limited to in-frame clones, with some not included. Of about 82,000 clones in the sample, more than 70% were seen once. The source material was CD4+ or CD8+ T cells sorted from blood, sampled in a trial of the OX40 agonist ivuxolimab. J is TRBJ1-5 and V is TRBV6-1; D call uncertain. The source of this sequence is an adult with an advanced solid tumor such as melanoma, head and neck, liver or kidney cancer. This CDR3 reads CASSGYRSNQPQHF. The DNA for the CDR3 is TGTGCCAGCAGTGGATACAGAAGCAATCAGCCCCAGCATTTT.